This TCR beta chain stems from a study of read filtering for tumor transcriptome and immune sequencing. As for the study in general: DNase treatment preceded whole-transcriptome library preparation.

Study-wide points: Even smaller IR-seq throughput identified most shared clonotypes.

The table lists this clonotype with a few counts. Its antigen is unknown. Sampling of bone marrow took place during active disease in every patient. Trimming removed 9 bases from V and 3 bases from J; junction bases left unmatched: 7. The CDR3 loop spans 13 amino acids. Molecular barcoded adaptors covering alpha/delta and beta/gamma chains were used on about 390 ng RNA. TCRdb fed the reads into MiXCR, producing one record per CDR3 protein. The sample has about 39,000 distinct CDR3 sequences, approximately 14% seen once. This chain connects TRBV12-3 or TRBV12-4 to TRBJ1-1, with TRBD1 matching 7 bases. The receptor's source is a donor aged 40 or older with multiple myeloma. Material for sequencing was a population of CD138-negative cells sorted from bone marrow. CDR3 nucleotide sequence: TGTGCCAGATCGACAGGGAGTTACACTGAAGCTTTCTTT. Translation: CARSTGSYTEAFF.